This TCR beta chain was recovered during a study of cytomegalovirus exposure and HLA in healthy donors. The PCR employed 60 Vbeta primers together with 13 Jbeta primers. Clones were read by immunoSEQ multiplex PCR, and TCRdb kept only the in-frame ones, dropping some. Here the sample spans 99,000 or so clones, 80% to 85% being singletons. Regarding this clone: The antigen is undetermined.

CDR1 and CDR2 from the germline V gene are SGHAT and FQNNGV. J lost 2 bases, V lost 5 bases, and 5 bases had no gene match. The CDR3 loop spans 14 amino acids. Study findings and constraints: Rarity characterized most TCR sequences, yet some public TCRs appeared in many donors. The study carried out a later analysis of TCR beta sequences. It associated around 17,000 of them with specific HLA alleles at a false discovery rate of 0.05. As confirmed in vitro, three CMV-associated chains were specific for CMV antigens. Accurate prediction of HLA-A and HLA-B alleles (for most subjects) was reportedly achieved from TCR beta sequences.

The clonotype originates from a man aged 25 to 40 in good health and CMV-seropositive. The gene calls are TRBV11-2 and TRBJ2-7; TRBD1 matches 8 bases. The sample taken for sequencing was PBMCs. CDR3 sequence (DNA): TGTGCCAGCAGCCAGACAGGGGCCCCCTACGAGCAGTACTTC. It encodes CASSQTGAPYEQYF.